These T cell receptor beta chains were read from a single sample in a study of OX40 agonist ivuxolimab in advanced cancers. Measured with immunoSEQ multiplex PCR; TCRdb has only the in-frame clones, and not every one. The sample holds 25,000 to 35,000 clones, roughly 82% seen once. The sample in question was CD4+ or CD8+ T cells sorted from blood, obtained in a trial of the OX40 agonist ivuxolimab. The receptor set was obtained from an adult with an advanced solid tumor such as melanoma, head and neck, liver or kidney cancer. CDR3s include the opening cysteine and the closing phenylalanine or tryptophan. Each record gives: clone size, V gene, CDR3 length, D gene, J gene, CDR3 protein, CDR3 DNA. D genes are given only for firm matches. Expanded clones are given a class, and other clones once, few, many or no size at all.

-	TRBV11-2	12	-	TRBJ2-2	CASSHGQGELFF	TGTGCCAGCAGCCATGGACAAGGGGAGCTGTTTTTT
-	TRBV6-5	12	-	TRBJ2-1	CASRTQRHEQFF	TGTGCCAGCAGAACACAACGGCATGAGCAGTTCTTC
once	TRBV30	16	-	TRBJ2-3	CAWSPPGSLPVDTQYF	TGTGCCTGGAGTCCTCCAGGCTCCCTCCCGGTCGATACGCAGTATTTT
-	TRBV18	16	-	TRBJ1-2	CASSPGDFAGAYGYTF	TGTGCCAGCTCACCAGGTGACTTTGCAGGGGCCTATGGCTACACCTTC
once	TRBV14	16	TRBD1	TRBJ2-5	CASSQRQGAARETQYF	TGTGCCAGCAGCCAGCGACAGGGGGCCGCAAGGGAGACCCAGTACTTC
few	TRBV4-3	15	TRBD2	TRBJ2-1	CASSQDPTSGNEQFF	TGCGCCAGCAGCCAAGATCCGACTAGCGGGAATGAGCAGTTCTTC
-	TRBV28	11	-	TRBJ2-3	CASSLPGAQYF	TGTGCCAGCAGTTTACCAGGGGCGCAGTATTTT
-	TRBV11-1	13	-	TRBJ2-7	CASSLLSSYEQYF	TGTGCCAGCAGCTTATTATCCTCCTACGAGCAGTACTTC
few	TRBV5-6	16	-	TRBJ1-2	CASSGRTGDSGYGYTF	TGTGCCAGCAGCGGGAGGACTGGGGATTCTGGCTATGGCTACACCTTC
-	TRBV7-2	11	-	TRBJ2-7	CASSLLNEQYF	TGTGCCAGCAGCCTCCTCAACGAGCAGTACTTC
-	TRBV15	14	-	TRBJ1-2	CATSAREANYGYTF	TGTGCCACCAGCGCCCGGGAAGCTAACTATGGCTACACCTTC
once	TRBV9	15	TRBD2	TRBJ2-1	CASSGLAGPYNEQFF	TGTGCCAGCAGCGGGCTAGCGGGACCCTACAATGAGCAGTTCTTC
-	TRBV6-5	13	-	TRBJ2-7	CASSENTANEQYF	TGTGCCAGCAGCGAAAATACGGCCAACGAGCAGTACTTC
-	TRBV15	14	-	TRBJ2-1	CATSIVPLYNEQFF	TGTGCCACCAGCATAGTTCCCTTATACAATGAGCAGTTCTTC
-	TRBV2	16	-	TRBJ1-1	CASSELGRGLNTEAFF	TGTGCCAGCAGTGAATTGGGTCGGGGGCTGAACACTGAAGCTTTCTTT
-	TRBV21-1	14	-	TRBJ2-7	CASSKDRDNYEQYF	TGTGCCAGCAGCAAAGACAGGGACAACTACGAGCAGTACTTC
-	TRBV19	12	-	TRBJ1-1	CASLAGNTEAFF	TGTGCCTCCCTAGCGGGAAACACTGAAGCTTTCTTT
few	TRBV27	13	-	TRBJ2-7	CASSSGVPYEQYF	TGTGCCAGCAGTTCAGGGGTACCCTACGAGCAGTACTTC
-	TRBV14	16	-	TRBJ2-5	CASSQDRLSPKETQYF	TGTGCCAGCAGCCAAGATCGTCTGAGCCCCAAAGAGACCCAGTACTTC
once	TRBV28	17	TRBD1	TRBJ1-5	CASTFQGGLNSNQPQHF	TGTGCCAGCACCTTCCAGGGGGGGCTTAATAGCAATCAGCCCCAGCATTTT
-	TRBV1	16	-	TRBJ2-7	CTSSQRDRQRPYEQYF	TGCACCAGCAGCCAAAGGGACAGGCAAAGACCCTACGAGCAGTACTTC
few	TRBV11-2	15	TRBD1	TRBJ2-7	CASSPYEGQGLKQYF	TGTGCCAGCAGCCCCTATGAGGGACAGGGCCTAAAGCAGTACTTC
-	TRBV2	15	-	TRBJ1-2	CASSEYWEARGGYTF	TGTGCCAGCAGTGAATACTGGGAGGCCCGTGGTGGCTACACCTTC
few	TRBV28	13	-	TRBJ1-2	CASLHDDLSGYTF	TGTGCCAGCCTACACGATGATTTGTCTGGCTACACCTTC
few	TRBV19	14	-	TRBJ2-1	CASRWVGGSSEQFF	TGTGCCAGTAGGTGGGTGGGAGGATCCAGTGAGCAGTTCTTC
-	TRBV5-6	15	TRBD2	TRBJ2-1	CASSSGTSGYNEQFF	TGTGCCAGCAGCTCCGGGACTAGCGGCTACAATGAGCAGTTCTTC
-	TRBV19	16	-	TRBJ2-1	CASSIEEGTGYNEQFF	TGTGCCAGTAGTATAGAAGAGGGGACGGGATACAATGAGCAGTTCTTC
-	TRBV28	11	TRBD2	TRBJ2-1	CASSNSGEQFF	TGTGCCAGCAGTAATAGCGGGGAGCAGTTCTTC
-	TRBV29-1	12	TRBD1	TRBJ2-7	CSVETGSGEQYF	TGCAGCGTTGAGACAGGGAGTGGCGAGCAGTACTTC
-	TRBV11-1	15	TRBD2	TRBJ2-7	CASSPGGGLSYEQYF	TGTGCCAGCAGCCCCGGGGGGGGCCTCTCCTACGAGCAGTACTTC
once	TRBV13	15	TRBD2	TRBJ2-1	CASSLSRGTSSEQFF	TGTGCCAGCAGCCTATCAAGAGGGACTAGCAGCGAGCAGTTCTTC
-	TRBV19	13	-	TRBJ1-5	CASSFSVSWAQHF	TGTGCCAGTAGTTTTTCAGTGTCTTGGGCCCAGCATTTT
-	TRBV28	18	-	TRBJ1-5	CASSLAGQLVLSNQPQHF	TGTGCCAGCAGTTTGGCGGGTCAACTCGTACTCAGCAATCAGCCCCAGCATTTT
-	TRBV11-2	17	-	TRBJ2-6	CASSMYKGIPGANVLTF	TGTGCCAGCAGCATGTATAAAGGCATTCCTGGGGCCAACGTCCTGACTTTC
once	TRBV9	14	-	TRBJ1-5	CASSEDGGQQPQHF	TGTGCCAGCAGTGAAGATGGGGGGCAGCAGCCCCAGCATTTT
-	TRBV4-3	15	TRBD2	TRBJ2-7	CASSQELAAHYEQYF	TGCGCCAGCAGCCAAGAACTAGCGGCCCACTACGAGCAGTACTTC
once	TRBV5-6	14	TRBD1	TRBJ2-1	CASSFGTGINEQFF	TGTGCCAGCAGCTTCGGGACAGGAATCAATGAGCAGTTCTTC
once	TRBV4-3	16	-	TRBJ1-4	CASSQERDGTTEKLFF	TGCGCCAGCAGCCAAGAAAGAGATGGGACAACTGAAAAACTGTTTTTT
once	TRBV19	14	TRBD2	TRBJ2-1	CASNSGGDYNEQFF	TGTGCCAGTAATAGCGGGGGCGACTACAATGAGCAGTTCTTC
-	TRBV30	15	-	TRBJ2-1	CAWSEDSGMYNEQFF	TGTGCCTGGAGTGAGGATTCGGGAATGTACAATGAGCAGTTCTTC
once	TRBV27	13	-	TRBJ2-7	CASSLGIRYEQYF	TGTGCCAGCAGTTTAGGGATCCGATACGAGCAGTACTTC
-	TRBV27	14	-	TRBJ1-1	CASSYQGGTVEAFF	TGTGCCAGCAGTTATCAGGGCGGCACGGTCGAAGCTTTCTTT
-	TRBV7-9	14	-	TRBJ2-1	CASSSGNSYNEQFF	TGTGCCAGCAGCTCCGGAAACTCCTACAATGAGCAGTTCTTC
-	TRBV5-1	12	-	TRBJ2-4	CASSPDKNIQYF	TGCGCCAGCAGCCCCGACAAAAACATTCAGTACTTC
-	TRBV2	15	TRBD2	TRBJ2-3	CASSASGGSPDTQYF	TGTGCCAGCAGTGCAAGCGGGGGGTCTCCAGATACGCAGTATTTT
-	TRBV11-3	13	-	TRBJ2-1	CASSSTEYNEQFF	TGTGCCAGCAGCTCCACAGAGTACAATGAGCAGTTCTTC
-	TRBV5-8	14	-	TRBJ2-7	CASSPLGDTYEQYF	TGTGCCAGCAGCCCCCTTGGAGATACCTACGAGCAGTACTTC